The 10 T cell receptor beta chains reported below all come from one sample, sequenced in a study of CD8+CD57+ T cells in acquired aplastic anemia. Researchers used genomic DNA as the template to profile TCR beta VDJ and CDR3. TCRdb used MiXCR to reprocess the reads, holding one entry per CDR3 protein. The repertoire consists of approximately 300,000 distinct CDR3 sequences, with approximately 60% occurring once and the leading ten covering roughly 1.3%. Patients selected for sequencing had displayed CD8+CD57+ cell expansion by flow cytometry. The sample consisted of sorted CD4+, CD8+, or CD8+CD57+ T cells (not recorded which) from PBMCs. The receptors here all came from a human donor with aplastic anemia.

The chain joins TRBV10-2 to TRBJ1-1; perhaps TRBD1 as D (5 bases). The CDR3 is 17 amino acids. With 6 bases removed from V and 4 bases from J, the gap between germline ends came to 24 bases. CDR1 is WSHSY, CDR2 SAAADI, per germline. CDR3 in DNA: TGCGCCAGCAGGGCCGGGACTAGCGGGAGTTTGGGCACTGAAGCTTTCTTT. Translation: CASRAGTSGSLGTEAFF.

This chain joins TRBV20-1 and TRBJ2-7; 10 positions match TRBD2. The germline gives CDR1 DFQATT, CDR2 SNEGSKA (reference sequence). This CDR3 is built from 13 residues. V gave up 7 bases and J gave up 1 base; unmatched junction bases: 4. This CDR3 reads CSGGTSASYEQYF. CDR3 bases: TGCAGTGGGGGGACTAGCGCATCCTACGAGCAGTACTTC.

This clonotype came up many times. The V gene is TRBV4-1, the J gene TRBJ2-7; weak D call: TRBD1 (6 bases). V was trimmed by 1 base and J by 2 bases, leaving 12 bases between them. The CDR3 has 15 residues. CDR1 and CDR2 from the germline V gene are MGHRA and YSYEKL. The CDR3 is CASSQGPGHTYEQYF. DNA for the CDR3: TGCGCCAGCAGCCAAGGACCGGGACATACCTACGAGCAGTACTTC.

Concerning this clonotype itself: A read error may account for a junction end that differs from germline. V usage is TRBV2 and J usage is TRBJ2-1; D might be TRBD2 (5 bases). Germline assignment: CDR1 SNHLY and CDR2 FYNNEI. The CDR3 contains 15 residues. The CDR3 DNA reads TGTGCCAGCAGTACGGCGGACTCGAGCTACAGTGAGCAGTTCTTC. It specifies CASSTADSSYSEQFF.

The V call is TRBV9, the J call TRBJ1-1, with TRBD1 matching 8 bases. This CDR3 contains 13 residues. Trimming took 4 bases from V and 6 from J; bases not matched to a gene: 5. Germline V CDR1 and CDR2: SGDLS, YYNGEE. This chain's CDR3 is CASSKTGEAEAFF. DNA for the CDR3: TGTGCCAGCAGCAAGACAGGGGAGGCTGAAGCTTTCTTT.

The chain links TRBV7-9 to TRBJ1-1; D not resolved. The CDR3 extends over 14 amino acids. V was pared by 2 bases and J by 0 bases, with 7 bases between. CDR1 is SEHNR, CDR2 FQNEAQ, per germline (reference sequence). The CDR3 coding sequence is TGTGCCAGCAGCTTAAGTCCAATGAACACTGAAGCTTTCTTT. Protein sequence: CASSLSPMNTEAFF.

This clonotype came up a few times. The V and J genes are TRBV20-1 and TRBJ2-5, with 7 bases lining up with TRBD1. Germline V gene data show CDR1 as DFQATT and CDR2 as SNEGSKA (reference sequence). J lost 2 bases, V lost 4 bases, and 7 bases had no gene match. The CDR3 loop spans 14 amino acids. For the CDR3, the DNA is TGCAGTGCTATGGGACCGGGACAGCAAGAGACCCAGTACTTC. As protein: CSAMGPGQQETQYF.

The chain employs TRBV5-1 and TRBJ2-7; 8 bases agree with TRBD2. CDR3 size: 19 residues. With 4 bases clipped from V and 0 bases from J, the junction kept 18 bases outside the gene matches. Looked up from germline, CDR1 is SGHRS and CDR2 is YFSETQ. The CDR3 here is CASSLSSLAADLSSYEQYF. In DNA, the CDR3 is TGCGCCAGCAGCCTGTCCTCACTAGCGGCCGACCTGAGCTCCTACGAGCAGTACTTC.

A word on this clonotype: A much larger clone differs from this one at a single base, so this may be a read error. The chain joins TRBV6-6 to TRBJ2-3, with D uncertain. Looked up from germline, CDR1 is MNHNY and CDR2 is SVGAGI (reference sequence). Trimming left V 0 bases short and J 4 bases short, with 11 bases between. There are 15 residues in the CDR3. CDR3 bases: TGTGCCAGCAGTTACTCGGGATCCAAGTCAGATACGCAGTATTTT. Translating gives CASSYSGSKSDTQYF.

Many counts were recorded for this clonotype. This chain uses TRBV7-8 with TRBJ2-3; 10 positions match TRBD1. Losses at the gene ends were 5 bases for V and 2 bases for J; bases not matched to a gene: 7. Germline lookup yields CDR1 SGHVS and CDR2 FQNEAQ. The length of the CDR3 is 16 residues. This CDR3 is CASSPRDRGYTDTQYF. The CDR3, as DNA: TGTGCCAGCAGCCCCCGGGACAGGGGTTACACAGATACGCAGTATTTT.